The 27 T cell receptor beta chains given below trace back to one sample, sequenced in a study of blood T cell repertoires in COVID-19. Method: immunoSEQ multiplex PCR; TCRdb's copy keeps in-frame clones and lacks some. The sample holds around 200,000 clones, about 81% seen once. The sequencing sample was made of peripheral blood. These receptors all stem from a man younger than 45 with active or convalescent COVID-19.

V usage is TRBV7-6 and J usage is TRBJ2-1; possible D gene TRBD1, 5 bases. With 5 bases removed from V and 2 bases from J, the gap between germline ends came to 16 bases. Germline V gene data show CDR1 as SGHVS and CDR2 as FNYEAQ. The CDR3 loop spans 16 amino acids. CDR3: CASSAEPRAAYNEQFF. In DNA, the CDR3 is TGTGCCAGCAGCGCAGAGCCCAGGGCCGCCTACAATGAGCAGTTCTTC.

The DNA for the CDR3 is TGTGCCGCGCGGGAGCCACTCTCCTACGAGCAGTACTTC. This codes for CAAREPLSYEQYF. The chain couples TRBV7-2 to TRBJ2-7; 7 bases match TRBD2. The germline V gene has CDR1 SGHTA and CDR2 FQGNSA. The J segment lost 0 bases and the V segment lost 11 bases, leaving 7 bases of the junction unmatched. This CDR3 contains 13 residues.

The chain couples TRBV9 to TRBJ1-2, with a possible D match to TRBD1 (5 bases). Germline V gives CDR1 SGDLS, CDR2 YYNGEE. V dropped 0 bases and J dropped 0 bases, with 9 bases sitting between them. This CDR3 has 15 amino acids. The CDR3 DNA is TGTGCCAGCAGCGTAGGGGGCAGCCCTAACTATGGCTACACCTTC. It encodes CASSVGGSPNYGYTF.

The V call is TRBV15, the J call TRBJ2-3, with 13 bases fitting TRBD2. V shed 4 bases and J 4 bases; nucleotides not matched to a gene: 5. The CDR3 length is 16 residues. Germline V gene data show CDR1 as LNHNV and CDR2 as YYDKDF (reference sequence). The CDR3 sequence: CATSTRTSGRADTQYF. CDR3 coding DNA: TGTGCCACCAGCACCAGGACTAGCGGGAGAGCAGATACGCAGTATTTT.

The CDR3 DNA reads as TGTGCCAGCAGTTACACTGACAGGATGGTGCTGGCGGGAGGCCCAGATACGCAGTATTTT. Protein: CASSYTDRMVLAGGPDTQYF. The chain links TRBV2 to TRBJ2-3, with 8 bases that match TRBD2. V trimming: 5 bases; J trimming: 4 bases; junction bases outside the gene matches: 23. CDR1 is SNHLY and CDR2 is FYNNEI in the germline V gene. The CDR3 contains 20 residues.

V gene TRBV30 combines with J gene TRBJ1-4; TRBD1 agrees at 9 bases. Unmatched junction bases numbered 5, after V lost 7 bases and J lost 8 bases. The CDR3 runs to 12 residues. The germline V gene encodes CDR1 GTSNPN and CDR2 SVGIG (reference sequence). CDR3 region: CASTGGQEKLFF. Here the CDR3 DNA reads TGTGCCTCAACAGGGGGCCAGGAAAAACTGTTTTTT.

V is TRBV29-1 and J is TRBJ1-1; 10 positions match TRBD1. The trim removed 5 bases at V and 3 bases at J, leaving 6 bases unmatched. CDR1 is SQVTM, CDR2 ANQGSEA, per germline. The CDR3 extends over 14 amino acids. The CDR3 loop is CSVLPGQGYTEAFF. CDR3 DNA sequence: TGCAGCGTTCTCCCGGGACAGGGGTACACTGAAGCTTTCTTT.

V gene TRBV28 combines with J gene TRBJ1-1, with D unclear. The CDR3 totals 11 residues. V was trimmed by 6 bases and J by 7 bases, leaving 9 bases between them. Germline V lookup: CDR1 MDHEN, CDR2 SYDVKM. The CDR3 sequence: CASSQEGEAFF. The CDR3 coding sequence is TGTGCCAGCAGCCAGGAGGGTGAAGCTTTCTTT.

The chain joins TRBV10-3 to TRBJ2-1; the match to TRBD2 covers 11 bases. The junction had 9 bases not matched to a gene; V was cut back by 3 bases and J by 8 bases. This CDR3 region has 16 residues. Germline assignment: CDR1 ENHRY and CDR2 SYGVKD. As DNA, the CDR3 is TGTGCCATCAGTGAAGGAACTAGCGGGGGAGGGTATGAGCAGTTCTTC. This translates into CAISEGTSGGGYEQFF.

The chain uses TRBV7-9 and TRBJ1-1; no definite D call. CDR1 and CDR2 from the germline V gene are SEHNR and FQNEAQ (reference sequence). V was cut by 1 base and J by 0 bases, with 15 bases left in between. CDR3 length: 17 amino acids. DNA for the CDR3: TGTGCCAGCAGCTTAGGAACTTACAGAGCCATGAACACTGAAGCTTTCTTT. Translated, it gives CASSLGTYRAMNTEAFF. The full variable domain, with the rest looked up from reference TRBV7-9 and TRBJ1-1, is DTGVSQNPRHKITKRGQNVTFRCDPISEHNRLYWYRQTLGQGPEFLTYFQNEAQLEKSRLLSDRFSAERPKGSFSTLEIQRTEQGDSAMYLCASSLGTYRAMNTEAFFGQGTRLTVV.

This chain joins TRBV9 and TRBJ2-3, with 7 bases identical to TRBD2. CDR3 size: 16 residues. V shed 1 base, J shed 1 base, and the junction held 6 bases outside the gene matches. Looked up from germline, CDR1 is SGDLS and CDR2 is YYNGEE. CDR3 region: CASSVTRLARTDTQYF. The CDR3, as DNA: TGTGCCAGCAGCGTAACCCGACTAGCCCGCACAGATACGCAGTATTTT.

V usage is TRBV27 and J usage is TRBJ2-6; 10 bases are a match to TRBD1. Germline assignment: CDR1 MNHEY and CDR2 SMNVEV (reference sequence). The CDR3 has 17 amino acids. V lost 6 bases to trimming and J lost 2 bases; unmatched junction nucleotides: 7. CDR3 DNA: TGTGCCAGCAGCATGGACAGGGGGACGGCTGGGGCCAACGTCCTGACTTTC. It yields the protein CASSMDRGTAGANVLTF.

V is TRBV9 and J is TRBJ2-6, with 7 bases that match TRBD1. The CDR3 runs to 17 residues. Germline-derived CDR1 and CDR2 are SGDLS and YYNGEE. With V trimmed by 2 bases and J by 2 bases, 7 bases remained unmatched. The CDR3 region is CASSVDRAVPGANVLTF. CDR3 nucleotides: TGTGCCAGCAGCGTCGACAGGGCCGTCCCTGGGGCCAACGTCCTGACTTTC. The whole variable domain, remainder taken from reference TRBV9 and TRBJ2-6, is DSGVTQTPKHLITATGQRVTLRCSPRSGDLSVYWYQQSLDQGLQFLIQYYNGEERAKGNILERFSAQQFPDLHSELNLSSLELGDSALYFCASSVDRAVPGANVLTFGAGSRLTVL.

J is TRBJ2-7 and V is TRBV5-8; 9 bases map to TRBD2. The CDR3 length is 13 residues. V shed 5 bases, J shed 2 bases, and the junction held 2 bases outside the gene matches. Germline CDR1 reads SGHTS; CDR2 reads YDEGEE. The CDR3 DNA reads TGTGCCAGCAGGGCTAGCGGGGCCTACGAGCAGTACTTC. Its protein product is CASRASGAYEQYF.

The rearrangement links TRBV5-4 to TRBJ1-1; D unresolved. Germline V gene data show CDR1 as SGHNT and CDR2 as YYREEE (reference sequence). V was trimmed by 4 bases and J by 4 bases, leaving 17 bases between them. The CDR3 has 15 amino acids. The CDR3 DNA reads TGTGCCAGCAGCCCGATGCGGGAGGTTAGCACTGAAGCTTTCTTT. Protein sequence: CASSPMREVSTEAFF.

This chain uses TRBV5-4 with TRBJ2-1; D gene uncertain. V lost 0 bases and J 9 bases, leaving 7 bases between the germline ends. The CDR3 spans 12 residues. CDR1 is SGHNT, CDR2 YYREEE, per germline (reference sequence). The DNA of the CDR3 is TGTGCCAGCAGCTTGGAGGAGATTGAGCAGTTCTTC. As protein: CASSLEEIEQFF.

The chain couples TRBV5-1 to TRBJ1-4; weak D call: TRBD1 (6 bases). Looked up from germline, CDR1 is SGHRS and CDR2 is YFSETQ. V gave up 4 bases and J gave up 5 bases, with 12 bases separating them. The CDR3 has 14 residues. The CDR3 region is CASSLTRGNEKLFF. The CDR3 region has the DNA TGCGCCAGCAGCCTGACCAGGGGAAATGAAAAACTGTTTTTT. Together with reference TRBV5-1 and TRBJ1-4, the CDR3 gives the full variable domain: KAGVTQTPRYLIKTRGQQVTLSCSPISGHRSVSWYQQTPGQGLQFLFEYFSETQRNKGNFPGRFSGRQFSNSRSEMNVSTLELGDSALYLCASSLTRGNEKLFFGSGTQLSVL.

V usage is TRBV11-2 and J usage is TRBJ2-7; the D is unclear. The CDR3 runs 13 residues. Trimming left V 5 bases short and J 5 bases short, with 13 bases between. Germline CDR1 and CDR2: SGHAT and FQNNGV. This CDR3 is CASSDFLGDEQYV. DNA of the CDR3: TGTGCCAGCAGCGACTTCCTAGGAGACGAGCAGTACGTC.

The chain carries TRBV5-6 and TRBJ2-7; tentatively, D is TRBD1 (5 bases). This CDR3 has 13 amino acids. Germline V gene data show CDR1 as SGHDT and CDR2 as YYEEEE. Trimming removed 4 bases at V and 6 bases at J, with 14 bases between. CDR3 sequence reads: CASSTRARVEQYV. DNA of the CDR3: TGTGCCAGCAGCACAAGAGCCAGGGTCGAGCAGTACGTC.

V is TRBV15 and J is TRBJ2-1, with 9 bases that match TRBD2. The CDR3 consists of 15 residues. Trimming at V came to 3 bases and at J to 1 base, leaving 1 base not matched to a gene. Germline CDR1 and CDR2: LNHNV and YYDKDF (reference sequence). The CDR3 protein is CATSSSGSSYNEQFF. The CDR3 coding sequence is TGTGCCACCAGCAGTAGCGGGAGTTCCTACAATGAGCAGTTCTTC.

The gene calls are TRBV3-1 (or the pseudogene TRBV3-2) and TRBJ2-5; 14 bases are a match to TRBD2. CDR1 is LGHDT and CDR2 is YNNKEL in the germline V gene (reference sequence). With V trimmed by 4 bases and J by 5 bases, 3 bases remained unmatched. CDR3 size: 15 residues. CDR3 coding DNA: TGTGCCAGCAGCCTGACTAGCGGGGGGGAGGAGACCCAGTACTTC. Protein product: CASSLTSGGEETQYF.

This sequence joins TRBV27 and TRBJ2-2, with D unresolved. CDR3 length: 14 amino acids. The V gene's germline CDR1 is MNHEY and CDR2 SMNVEV (reference sequence). Trimming removed 3 bases at V and 1 base at J, with 6 bases between. CDR3 DNA: TGTGCCAGCAGTTTGGCACGGAACACCGGGGAGCTGTTTTTT. This codes for CASSLARNTGELFF.

The gene calls are TRBV6-4 and TRBJ2-7; 9 bases agree with TRBD2. The CDR3 totals 19 residues. V was pared by 4 bases and J by 0 bases, with 16 bases of the junction left unmatched. CDR1 is MRHNA and CDR2 is SNTAGT in the germline V gene. CDR3 region: CASSVSLAGSRCSSYEQYV. In DNA form, the CDR3 reads TGTGCCAGCAGTGTGTCTCTAGCGGGGTCTAGGTGTTCCTCCTACGAGCAGTACGTC.

The genes are TRBV7-9 and TRBJ2-7; D is perhaps TRBD2 (6 bases). V was clipped by 1 base and J by 6 bases, with 13 bases between them. Germline V gene data show CDR1 as SEHNR and CDR2 as FQNEAQ (reference sequence). The CDR3 has 14 amino acids. The CDR3 reads CASSLGLLAGEQYF. DNA for the CDR3: TGTGCCAGCAGCTTAGGGCTACTAGCAGGCGAGCAGTACTTC.

The chain employs TRBV4-1 and TRBJ1-4; tentative D call: TRBD1 (6 bases). The V and J ends lost 4 bases and 6 bases respectively, with 12 bases between them. The length of the CDR3 is 14 residues. Germline CDR1 MGHRA, CDR2 YSYEKL. The chain's CDR3 is CASSPRGADEKLFF. The CDR3 DNA reads as TGCGCCAGCAGCCCCCGGGGGGCGGATGAAAAACTGTTTTTT.

The chain joins TRBV7-2 to TRBJ1-1, with 7 bases that match TRBD1. This CDR3 is built from 14 residues. With V trimmed by 6 bases and J by 0 bases, 4 bases remained unmatched. CDR1 is SGHTA and CDR2 is FQGNSA in the germline V gene. The CDR3 loop is CASRLGQLNTEAFF. The CDR3 nucleotides read TGTGCCAGCAGATTGGGACAGTTGAACACTGAAGCTTTCTTT.

The rearrangement uses TRBV7-2 and TRBJ1-2; no clear D. This CDR3 contains 11 residues. Germline assignment: CDR1 SGHTA and CDR2 FQGNSA. Trimming pared 4 bases from V and 4 bases from J, leaving 4 bases between. The CDR3 DNA reads as TGTGCCAGCAGCTCCAGCTATGGCTACACCTTC. This translates into CASSSSYGYTF.